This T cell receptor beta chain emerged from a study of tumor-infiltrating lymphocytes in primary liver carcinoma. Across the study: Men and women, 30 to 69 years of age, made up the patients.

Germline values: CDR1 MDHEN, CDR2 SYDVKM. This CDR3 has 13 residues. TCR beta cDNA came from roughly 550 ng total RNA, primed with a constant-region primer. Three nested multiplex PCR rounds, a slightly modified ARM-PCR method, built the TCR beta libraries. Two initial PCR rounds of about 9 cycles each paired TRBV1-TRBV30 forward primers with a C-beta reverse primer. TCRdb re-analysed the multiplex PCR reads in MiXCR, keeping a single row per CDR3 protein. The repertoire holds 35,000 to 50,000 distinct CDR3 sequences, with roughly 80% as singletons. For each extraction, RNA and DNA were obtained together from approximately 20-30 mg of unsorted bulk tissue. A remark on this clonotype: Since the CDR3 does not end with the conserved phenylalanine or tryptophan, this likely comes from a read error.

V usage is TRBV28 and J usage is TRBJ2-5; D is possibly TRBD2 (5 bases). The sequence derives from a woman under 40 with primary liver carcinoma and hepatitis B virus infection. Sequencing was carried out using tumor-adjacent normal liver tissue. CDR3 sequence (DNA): TGTGTCAGCCTCGGGGATAGGAGAGAGACCCAGTACCTC. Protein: CVSLGDRRETQYL.